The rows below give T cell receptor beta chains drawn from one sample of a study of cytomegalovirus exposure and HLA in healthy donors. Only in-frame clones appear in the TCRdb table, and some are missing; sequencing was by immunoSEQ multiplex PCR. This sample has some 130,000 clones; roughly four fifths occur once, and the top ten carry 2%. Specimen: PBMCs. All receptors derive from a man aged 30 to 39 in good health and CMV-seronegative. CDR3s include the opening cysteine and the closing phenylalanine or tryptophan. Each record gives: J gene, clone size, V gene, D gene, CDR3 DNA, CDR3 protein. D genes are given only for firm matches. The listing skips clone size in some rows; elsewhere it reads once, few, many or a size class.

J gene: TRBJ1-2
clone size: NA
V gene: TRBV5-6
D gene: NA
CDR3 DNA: TGTGCCAGCAGCAATGGTGGGGCAGGGGATGGCTACACCTTC
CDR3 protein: CASSNGGAGDGYTF

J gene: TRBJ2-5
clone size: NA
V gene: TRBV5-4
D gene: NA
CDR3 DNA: TGTGCCAGCAGCTTCTTTCAGGGGGGCCAAGAGACCCAGTACTTC
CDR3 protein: CASSFFQGGQETQYF

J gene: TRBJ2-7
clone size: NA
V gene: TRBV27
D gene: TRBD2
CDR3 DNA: TGTGCCAGCAGTCGCCTGGGGGGGGGTCCGTACGAGCAGTACTTC
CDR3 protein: CASSRLGGGPYEQYF

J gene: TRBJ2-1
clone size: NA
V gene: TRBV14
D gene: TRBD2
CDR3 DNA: TGTGCCAGCAGCCTCACACTAGCGGGAGGATTTAGGAATGAGCAGTTCTTC
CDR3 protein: CASSLTLAGGFRNEQFF

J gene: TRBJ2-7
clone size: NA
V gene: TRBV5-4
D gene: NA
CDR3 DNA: TGTGCCAGCAGTCCCGGAGGAACCTACGAGCAGTACTTC
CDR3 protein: CASSPGGTYEQYF

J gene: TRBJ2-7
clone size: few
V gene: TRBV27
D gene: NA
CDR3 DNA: TGTGCCAGCAGTTTTTACGGCGGAACCTACGAGCAGTACTTC
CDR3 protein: CASSFYGGTYEQYF

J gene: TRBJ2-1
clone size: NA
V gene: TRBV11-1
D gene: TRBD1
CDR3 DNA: TGTGCCAGCAGCTCATGGGACAGCTCCTACAATGAGCAGTTCTTC
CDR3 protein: CASSSWDSSYNEQFF

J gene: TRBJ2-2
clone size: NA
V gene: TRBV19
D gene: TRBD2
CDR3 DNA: TGTGCCAGCAATATAGCGGGAGCCGGGGAGCTGTTTTTT
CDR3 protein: CASNIAGAGELFF

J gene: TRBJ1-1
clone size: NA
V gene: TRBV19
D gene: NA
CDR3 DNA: TGTGCCAGTAGTATAGACTCAGGGAACACTGAAGCTTTCTTT
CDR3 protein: CASSIDSGNTEAFF

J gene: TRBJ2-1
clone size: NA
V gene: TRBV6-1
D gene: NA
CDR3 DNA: TGTGCCACTACGATGATCGGCTCCTACAATGAGCAGTTCTTC
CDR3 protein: CATTMIGSYNEQFF

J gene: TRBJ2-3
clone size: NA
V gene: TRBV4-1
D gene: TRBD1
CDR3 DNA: TGCGCCAGCAGCCGATCAATAACCCCTGGACAGGGGGCTACAGATACGCAGTATTTT
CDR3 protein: CASSRSITPGQGATDTQYF

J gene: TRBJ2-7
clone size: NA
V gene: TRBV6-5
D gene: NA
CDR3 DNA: TGTGCCAGCAGTTACCGGGCAGGGGTGAGGTACGAGCAGTACTTC
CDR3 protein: CASSYRAGVRYEQYF

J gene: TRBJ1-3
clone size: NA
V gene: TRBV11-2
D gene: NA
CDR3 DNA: TGTGCCACCCTTCCCCCTCCGGGAAACACCATATATTTT
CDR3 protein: CATLPPPGNTIYF

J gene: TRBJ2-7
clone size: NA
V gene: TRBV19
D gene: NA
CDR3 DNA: TGTGCCAGTAGTGCGCACTCCGCATCCTACGAGCAGTACTTC
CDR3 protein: CASSAHSASYEQYF

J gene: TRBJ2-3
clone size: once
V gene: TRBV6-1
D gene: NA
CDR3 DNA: TGTGCCAGCAGTGAGACTATAACAGATACGCAGTATTTT
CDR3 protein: CASSETITDTQYF

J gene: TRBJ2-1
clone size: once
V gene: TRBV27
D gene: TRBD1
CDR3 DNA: TGTGCCAGCAGTTTAAGGACAGGGGGCATTTTAGGTGAGCAGTTCTTC
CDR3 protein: CASSLRTGGILGEQFF

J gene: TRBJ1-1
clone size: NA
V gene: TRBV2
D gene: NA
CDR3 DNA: TGTGCCAGCAGCGGGACAACCATGAACACTGAAGCTTTCTTT
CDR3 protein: CASSGTTMNTEAFF

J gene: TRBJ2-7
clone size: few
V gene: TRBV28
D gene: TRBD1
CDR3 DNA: TGTGCCAGCAGTGTCCCCGGGACAGGGGGCAACGAGCAGTACTTC
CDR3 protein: CASSVPGTGGNEQYF

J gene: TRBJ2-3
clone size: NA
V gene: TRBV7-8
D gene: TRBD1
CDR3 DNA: TGTGCCAGCAGCTTAGTCAGAGACAGGGACACAGATACGCAGTATTTT
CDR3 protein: CASSLVRDRDTDTQYF

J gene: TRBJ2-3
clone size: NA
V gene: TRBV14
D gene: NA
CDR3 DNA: TGTGCCAGCAGCCAAGAGGCCTATACGCAGTATTTT
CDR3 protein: CASSQEAYTQYF

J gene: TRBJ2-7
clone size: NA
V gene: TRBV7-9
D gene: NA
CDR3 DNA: TGTGCCAGCAGCTTAAGAGTTGGCGAGGACATTCCCTACGAGCAGTACTTC
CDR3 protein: CASSLRVGEDIPYEQYF

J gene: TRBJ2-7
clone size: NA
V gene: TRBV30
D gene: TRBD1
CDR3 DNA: TGTGCCTGGAATAGCGCCCTCGCCTTAGGGGGCGCGGAGCAGTACTTC
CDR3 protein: CAWNSALALGGAEQYF

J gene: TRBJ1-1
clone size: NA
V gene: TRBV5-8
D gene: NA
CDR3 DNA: TGTGCCAGCAGCTTCACACAGGGTGCGAACACTGAAGCTTTCTTT
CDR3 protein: CASSFTQGANTEAFF

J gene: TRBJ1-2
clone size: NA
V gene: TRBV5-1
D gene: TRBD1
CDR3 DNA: TGCGCCAGCAGCTTGGAATTTACAGGGGGCGGTTTCGGCTACACCTTC
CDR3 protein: CASSLEFTGGGFGYTF

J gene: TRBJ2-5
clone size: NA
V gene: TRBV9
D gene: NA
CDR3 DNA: TGTGCCAGCAGCCCGCAGACTGTGGATTGGGAGACCCAGTACTTC
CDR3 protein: CASSPQTVDWETQYF

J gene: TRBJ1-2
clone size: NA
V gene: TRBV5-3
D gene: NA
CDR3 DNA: TGTGCCAGAAGCTGGCTTACCAGGGGATCCTATGGCTACACCTTC
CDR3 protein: CARSWLTRGSYGYTF

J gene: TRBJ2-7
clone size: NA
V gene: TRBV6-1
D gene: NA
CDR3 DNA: TGTGCCAGCAGTGAAGCGTTTACAGGCGCTAAAGGCGAGCAGTACTTC
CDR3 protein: CASSEAFTGAKGEQYF

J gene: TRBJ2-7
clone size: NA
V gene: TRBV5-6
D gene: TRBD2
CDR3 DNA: TGTGCCAGCGGACTAGCGGGACTCGAGCAGTACTTC
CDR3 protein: CASGLAGLEQYF

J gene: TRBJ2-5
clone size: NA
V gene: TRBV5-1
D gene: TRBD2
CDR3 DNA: TGCGCCAGCAGCTTGGAGGTCGGGGGGGTAGAGACCCAGTACTTC
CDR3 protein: CASSLEVGGVETQYF

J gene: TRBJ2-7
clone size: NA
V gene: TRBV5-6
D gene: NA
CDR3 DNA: TGTGCCAGCATCAACACTGCCGGGACTGACTCCTACGAGCAGTACTTC
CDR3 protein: CASINTAGTDSYEQYF

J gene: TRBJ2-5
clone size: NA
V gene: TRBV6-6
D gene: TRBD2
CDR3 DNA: TGTGCCAGCAGTTTCCGACTAGCGGGACAAGAGACCCAGTACTTC
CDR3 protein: CASSFRLAGQETQYF

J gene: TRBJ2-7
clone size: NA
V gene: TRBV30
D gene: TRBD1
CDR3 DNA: TGTGCCTGGAGGCGACAGGGGAGCAACGAGCAGTACTTC
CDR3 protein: CAWRRQGSNEQYF

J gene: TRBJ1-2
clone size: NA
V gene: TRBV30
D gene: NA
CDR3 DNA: TGTGCCTGGAGTTCCCATCCGGGTGGCGATGGCTACACCTTC
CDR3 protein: CAWSSHPGGDGYTF

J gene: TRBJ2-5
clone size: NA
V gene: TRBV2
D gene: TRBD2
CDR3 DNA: TGTGCCAGCAGTGCGCTAGCGGGGGAGACCCAGTACTTC
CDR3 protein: CASSALAGETQYF

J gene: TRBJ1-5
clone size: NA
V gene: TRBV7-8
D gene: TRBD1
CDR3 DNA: TGTGCCAGCAGCTTTATCACAGGGGGCATAAGCAATCAGCCCCAGCATTTT
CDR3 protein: CASSFITGGISNQPQHF

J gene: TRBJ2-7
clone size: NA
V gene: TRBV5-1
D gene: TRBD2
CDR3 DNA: TGCGCCAGCAGCTTGGAGAGTAGCGGGAGCTTGCGTGAGCAGTACTTC
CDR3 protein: CASSLESSGSLREQYF

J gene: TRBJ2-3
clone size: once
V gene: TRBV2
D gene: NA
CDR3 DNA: TGTGCCAGCACCGAGCTTCCTGGCACAGATACGCAGTATTTT
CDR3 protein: CASTELPGTDTQYF

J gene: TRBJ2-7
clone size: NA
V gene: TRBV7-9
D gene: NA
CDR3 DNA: TGTGCCAGCAGACCACTGCGTGAACCCTCCTACGAGCAGTACTTC
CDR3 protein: CASRPLREPSYEQYF

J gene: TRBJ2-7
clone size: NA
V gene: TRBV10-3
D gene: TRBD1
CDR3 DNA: TGTGCCATCAGTGAGCAGGACAGGGTGAAAGGCTACGAGCAGTACTTC
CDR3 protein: CAISEQDRVKGYEQYF

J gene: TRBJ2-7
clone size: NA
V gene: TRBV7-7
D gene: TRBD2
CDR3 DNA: TGTGCTAGCAGCTTAACCCGCCTGGTAGCGGGAGGGCCCGAGCAGTACTTC
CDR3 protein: CASSLTRLVAGGPEQYF